The sequence of this T cell receptor beta chain was determined in a study of T cells in localized non-small cell lung cancer. Assay: immunoSEQ multiplex PCR; the TCRdb copy retains only in-frame clones and omits some. Found here are about 22,000 clones, more than 85% of them singletons; the top ten hold about 20%. This CDR3 has 13 amino acids. Between the trimmed V and J ends, which lost 0 bases and 1 base, there was a span of 3 bases. CDR1 KGHSH and CDR2 LQKENI come from the germline V gene. This receptor was identified in a man between 40 and 75 years old with stage II squamous cell lung carcinoma. The sequenced sample was PBMCs, obtained before any cancer treatment. The chain couples TRBV18 to TRBJ1-1, with D uncertain. CDR3 sequence: CASSPPGNTEAFF. The CDR3 DNA reads TGTGCCAGCTCACCACCGGGGAACACTGAAGCTTTCTTT. Full variable domain (missing parts from reference TRBV18 and TRBJ1-1): NAGVMQNPRHLVRRRGQEARLRCSPMKGHSHVYWYRQLPEEGLKFMVYLQKENIIDESGMPKERFSAEFPKEGPSILRIQQVVRGDSAAYFCASSPPGNTEAFFGQGTRLTVV.